A selection of T cell receptor beta chains follows, all from one sample in a study of immune heterogeneity within non-small cell lung tumors. TCRdb independently ran MiXCR on the multiplex PCR reads; one entry per CDR3 protein. This table holds tens of thousands of distinct CDR3 sequences, 27% found once. The sample taken for sequencing was lung tumor tissue. The origin of the receptors is a man aged 40-55 years with non-small cell lung cancer. CDR3s include the opening cysteine and the closing phenylalanine or tryptophan. A D gene is named only where the DNA matches it firmly. Size is omitted from some rows. Given values are once, few, many or a class for expanded clones.

V	D	size	J	CDR3	DNA
TRBV19	TRBD2	many	TRBJ2-7	CASSTAGGSYEQYF	TGTGCCAGTAGTACAGCGGGAGGATCCTACGAGCAGTACTTC
TRBV6-1	NA	many	TRBJ1-5	CASSDWEVRGQPQHF	TGTGCCAGCAGTGATTGGGAGGTAAGGGGTCAGCCCCAGCATTTT
TRBV5-1	TRBD2	NA	TRBJ2-1	CASSQEGTSGRNEQFF	TGCGCCAGCAGCCAGGAGGGGACTAGCGGGAGAAATGAGCAGTTCTTC
TRBV6-1	TRBD1	NA	TRBJ1-4	CASSREVTGVEKLLF	TGTGCCAGCAGCCGCGAAGTCACAGGGGTTGAAAAACTGTTGTTT
TRBV6-5	TRBD2	NA	TRBJ2-1	CASSYSVSREGPGKQFF	TGTGCCAGCAGTTACTCTGTCTCACGGGAGGGCCCGGGAAAGCAGTTCTTC
TRBV11-3	NA	medium-sized	TRBJ2-7	CASSLRDGTYEQYF	TGTGCCAGCAGCCTTCGGGACGGAACCTACGAGCAGTACTTC
TRBV5-8	NA	NA	TRBJ1-5	CASSSGHNQPQHF	TGTGCCAGCAGCTCGGGACATAATCAGCCCCAGCATTTT
TRBV7-9	NA	NA	TRBJ2-2	CASSPQVGELFF	TGTGCCAGCAGCCCCCAGGTCGGGGAGCTGTTTTTT
TRBV3-1	NA	NA	TRBJ2-3	CASSHRAERNTQYF	TGTGCCAGCAGCCACAGAGCGGAGAGGAATACGCAGTATTTT
TRBV11-2	NA	many	TRBJ1-1	CASSLGGEVEAFF	TGTGCCAGCAGCTTAGGAGGTGAGGTCGAAGCTTTCTTT
TRBV6-1	NA	NA	TRBJ1-6	CAGRTPEYNSPLNF	TGTGCCGGCCGCACCCCGGAGTATAATTCACCCCTCAACTTT
TRBV19	NA	few	TRBJ2-4	CASSMGRTGSGGNIQYF	TGTGCCAGTAGTATGGGTCGGACAGGGTCGGGAGGAAACATTCAGTACTTC
TRBV4-2	TRBD2	few	TRBJ2-1	CASSQDRRGGRASNEQFF	TGTGCCAGCAGCCAAGATAGGAGGGGCGGGAGGGCCAGCAATGAGCAGTTCTTC
TRBV9	NA	few	TRBJ1-1	CASSATSTGLTEAFF	TGTGCCAGCAGCGCGACGAGCACAGGGTTAACTGAAGCTTTCTTT
TRBV11-1	NA	once	TRBJ2-5	CASSPRTEMGETQYF	TGTGCCAGCAGCCCCCGGACGGAAATGGGGGAGACCCAGTACTTC
TRBV5-4	TRBD2	many	TRBJ2-7	CASSFAGGDNEQYF	TGTGCCAGCAGCTTCGCGGGAGGAGATAACGAGCAGTACTTC
TRBV4-2	TRBD1	few	TRBJ2-5	CASSQGGGQGQETQYF	TGTGCCAGCAGCCAAGGGGGAGGACAGGGACAAGAGACCCAGTACTTC
TRBV19	NA	many	TRBJ1-2	CASSIEVNYGYTF	TGTGCCAGTAGTATTGAGGTTAACTATGGCTACACCTTC
TRBV20-1	NA	many	TRBJ1-1	CSARPGVQAFF	TGCAGTGCTAGGCCAGGAGTGCAAGCTTTCTTT
TRBV7-2	NA	few	TRBJ1-4	CASSPTGQRGEKLFF	TGTGCCAGCAGCCCCACGGGCCAGAGGGGTGAAAAACTGTTTTTT
TRBV30	NA	NA	TRBJ2-4	CAWRLAGERSQYF	TGTGCTTGGAGGTTGGCAGGGGAACGCAGTCAGTACTTC
TRBV19	TRBD1	few	TRBJ1-2	CASSRDRGQGGYTF	TGTGCCAGTAGTCGGGACAGGGGGCAGGGTGGCTACACCTTC
TRBV18	NA	many	TRBJ1-2	CASSPGPVFDGYTF	TGTGCCAGCTCACCAGGACCAGTCTTCGATGGCTACACCTTC
TRBV19	NA	many	TRBJ2-2	CASKRSTGELFF	TGTGCCAGTAAGCGGTCCACCGGGGAGCTGTTTTTT
TRBV2	TRBD2	NA	TRBJ2-3	CASSVREGKQYF	TGTGCCAGCAGTGTTCGGGAGGGTAAGCAGTATTTT
TRBV11-3	TRBD1	few	TRBJ2-5	CASSRQGAGETQYF	TGTGCCAGCAGCCGACAGGGGGCAGGGGAGACCCAGTACTTC
TRBV12-5	TRBD2	many	TRBJ2-2	CASGAGLAGVTGELFF	TGTGCTAGTGGGGCCGGACTAGCGGGAGTTACCGGGGAGCTGTTTTTT
TRBV3-1	TRBD1	NA	TRBJ2-7	CASSQGPGQLSEQYF	TGTGCCAGCAGCCAAGGCCCGGGACAGCTCTCCGAGCAGTACTTC
TRBV24-1	NA	many	TRBJ1-1	CATMANSEAFF	TGTGCCACCATGGCTAATTCTGAAGCTTTCTTT
TRBV11-3	NA	many	TRBJ1-3	CASSSEGDLLGNTIYF	TGTGCCAGCAGCTCCGAAGGAGATCTGCTTGGAAACACCATATATTTT
TRBV7-6	NA	NA	TRBJ2-1	CASSLVAYNEQFF	TGCGCCAGCAGCTTAGTGGCTTACAATGAGCAGTTCTTC
TRBV20-1	TRBD1	NA	TRBJ2-3	CSAPGTGGTDTQYF	TGCAGTGCTCCCGGGACAGGGGGCACAGATACGCAGTATTTT
TRBV15	NA	many	TRBJ2-3	CATSRDPQTDTQYF	TGTGCCACCAGCAGAGATCCCCAGACAGATACGCAGTATTTT
TRBV10-1	TRBD2	many	TRBJ2-3	CASQREGYTDTQYF	TGCGCCAGCCAGCGGGAGGGATACACAGATACGCAGTATTTT
TRBV3-1	NA	few	TRBJ1-2	CASSQDVSNYGYTF	TGTGCCAGCAGCCAAGATGTCAGTAACTATGGCTACACCTTC
TRBV10-3	NA	few	TRBJ1-1	CAITNQRNTEAFF	TGTGCCATCACCAATCAAAGGAACACTGAAGCTTTCTTT
TRBV7-9	NA	NA	TRBJ2-3	CASSTNGRPTDTQYF	TGTGCCAGCAGTACGAATGGACGGCCAACAGATACGCAGTATTTT
TRBV6-1	TRBD1	medium-sized	TRBJ2-7	CASSEALRQGDYEQYF	TGTGCCAGCAGTGAAGCGCTGCGACAGGGAGACTACGAGCAGTACTTC
TRBV9	TRBD1	many	TRBJ2-3	CASSVVDRGLTDTQYF	TGTGCCAGCAGCGTCGTGGACAGGGGGTTAACAGATACGCAGTATTTT
TRBV6-5	NA	few	TRBJ2-2	CASSYSSRGNTGELFF	TGTGCCAGCAGTTACTCGAGCAGGGGGAACACCGGGGAGCTGTTTTTT